The 19 T cell receptor beta chains listed next were all sequenced from one sample in a study of human T cells and chemical hapten exposure. TCRdb ran MiXCR on the RACE reads and lists one entry per CDR3 protein. The sample holds approximately 28,000 distinct CDR3 sequences, around 10% seen once. Time point of the sample: patch test 2, 6 weeks after DPC sensitization. Treatment in this sample: therapeutic diphenylcyclopropenone sensitization with weekly scalp DPC. Sequenced here: whole blood, sampled in connection with sensitization to the hapten diphenylcyclopropenone (DPC). The receptors come from a man under 40 with alopecia areata. Some clones in this sample may be carry-over from other donors' samples.

The chain recombines TRBV12-3 or TRBV12-4 with TRBJ1-1; D unclear. V lost 6 bases and J 9 bases, leaving 17 bases between the germline ends. This CDR3 region has 13 residues. The CDR3 sequence: CASSPRLNTQAFF. The CDR3 DNA sequence: TGTGCCAGCAGCCCCCGGCTGAACACCCAAGCTTTCTTT.

This clonotype has only a few counts. The chain uses TRBV29-1 and TRBJ2-7, with D unresolved. The V gene's germline CDR1 is SQVTM and CDR2 ANQGSEA. This CDR3 comprises 14 residues. V lost 4 bases and J 2 bases, leaving 15 bases between the germline ends. The CDR3 protein is CSVGSQRPPYEQYF. Here the CDR3 DNA reads TGCAGCGTTGGGTCTCAGAGACCTCCCTACGAGCAGTACTTC.

The V and J genes are TRBV29-1 and TRBJ1-2; D possibly corresponds to TRBD1 (5 bases). CDR3 length: 11 amino acids. CDR1 and CDR2 (germline): SQVTM, ANQGSEA. Trimming shortened V by 5 bases and J by 6 bases, and 10 bases separated the two germline ends. The CDR3 DNA is TGCAGCGTTAACCAGGGCCATGGCTACACCTTC. This translates into CSVNQGHGYTF.

The V and J genes are TRBV11-2 and TRBJ2-1; 8 nucleotides line up with TRBD2. Germline trimming cut 3 bases from V and 0 bases from J; bases unmatched to any gene: 4. CDR3 length equals 16 residues. The V gene's germline CDR1 is SGHAT and CDR2 FQNNGV. Here the CDR3 DNA reads TGTGCCAGCAGCTTGAAAGGGACTAGCTCCTACAATGAGCAGTTCTTC. Its protein is CASSLKGTSSYNEQFF.

Ten or more counts support this clonotype. This chain connects TRBV4-3 to TRBJ2-3, with a tentative D call TRBD2 (5 bases). Germline V gene lookup returns CDR1 LGHNA and CDR2 YSLEER. This CDR3 has 16 residues. Trimming cost V 0 bases and J 1 base, with 11 bases left between them. CDR3 in amino acids: CASSQDLSRGTDTQYF. The CDR3 region has the DNA TGCGCCAGCAGCCAAGATCTCTCGCGGGGCACAGATACGCAGTATTTT.

This clonotype appeared many times. This chain joins TRBV4-3 and TRBJ2-5, with 8 bases matching TRBD1. The CDR3 extends over 14 amino acids. Looked up from germline, CDR1 is LGHNA and CDR2 is YSLEER. V trimming: 0 bases; J trimming: 7 bases; junction bases outside the gene matches: 4. CDR3 in DNA: TGCGCCAGCAGCCAAGACAGGGGGCCGGGGACCCAGTACTTC. Its translation: CASSQDRGPGTQYF.

This clonotype was seen many times. The CDR3 reads CASSSPATGLHSPLHF. The CDR3 bases are TGTGCCAGCAGCTCCCCTGCTACAGGGCTACATTCACCCCTCCACTTT. This chain uses TRBV7-2 with TRBJ1-6; weak D call: TRBD1 (6 bases). Germline CDR1 reads SGHTA; CDR2 reads FQGNSA. The CDR3 is made up of 16 amino acids. The germline V and J ends were trimmed by 4 bases and 8 bases, with 18 bases remaining between them.

The chain joins TRBV20-1 to TRBJ1-6; D is undetermined. Germline V gene lookup returns CDR1 DFQATT and CDR2 SNEGSKA (reference sequence). V lost 1 base and J 0 bases, leaving 19 bases between the germline ends. The CDR3 runs to 19 residues. CDR3 protein: CSARGTGLLRSSYNSPLHF. CDR3 DNA: TGCAGTGCTAGAGGCACTGGACTGTTACGGAGCTCCTATAATTCACCCCTCCACTTT.

This clonotype was observed at least ten times. The V and J genes are TRBV11-3 and TRBJ2-3, with 7 bases fitting TRBD1. The J segment lost 5 bases and the V segment lost 4 bases, leaving 6 bases of the junction unmatched. CDR3 length equals 14 residues. Germline V CDR1 and CDR2: SGHNT, YENEEA. In DNA form, the CDR3 reads TGTGCCAGCAGCTCGGGACAGAGGGTAGATACGCAGTATTTT. This translates into CASSSGQRVDTQYF.

In nucleotides, the CDR3 is TGTGCCAGCAGTCACGGGACTAGCTTTCGCGGGGAGCTGTTTTTT. It is translated as CASSHGTSFRGELFF. The rearrangement joins TRBV6-5 to TRBJ2-2; TRBD2 agrees at 9 bases. CDR1 MNHEY and CDR2 SVGAGI come from the germline V gene. V lost 5 bases to trimming and J lost 7 bases; unmatched junction nucleotides: 8. The CDR3 has 15 amino acids.

Comments on this clonotype: This may stem from a read error, because a much larger clone lies one nucleotide away. V and J are TRBV30 and TRBJ2-1; the D is unclear. Per the germline V gene, CDR1 is GTSNPN and CDR2 is SVGIG (reference sequence). CDR3 size: 13 residues. CDR3 nucleotide sequence: TGTGCCAGGAGTGCGGACGTGTTCAATGAGCAGTTCTTC. Encoded protein: CARSADVFNEQFF.

This clonotype occurred a few times. The rearrangement joins TRBV5-8 to TRBJ2-1; 11 positions agree with TRBD2. V lost 2 bases and J lost 7; bases outside the gene matches: 8. This CDR3 contains 16 residues. Germline assignment: CDR1 SGHTS and CDR2 YDEGEE. The CDR3 protein is CASSLIAGGPANEQFF. In nucleotides, the CDR3 is TGTGCCAGCAGCTTAATAGCGGGGGGGCCTGCGAATGAGCAGTTCTTC.

A remark on this clonotype: Since a much larger clone is just one base distant, this may be a read error. The final CDR3 position lacks the conserved phenylalanine or tryptophan, pointing to a likely read error. The chain uses TRBV7-8 and TRBJ2-1; 9 bases are a match to TRBD1. CDR3 length: 17 amino acids. V was clipped by 5 bases and J by 6 bases; unmatched bases: 14. The germline V gene encodes CDR1 SGHVS and CDR2 FQNEAQ. CDR3 bases: TGTGCCAGCAGCCGGGACAGGGCGTCGTTAACCCGCAATGAGCAGTTCTCC. Translated: CASSRDRASLTRNEQFS.

In this sample, this clonotype turned up a few times. The V and J genes are TRBV28 and TRBJ2-6; TRBD1 is a possible D gene (5 bases). In germline, CDR1 is MDHEN, CDR2 SYDVKM. Between the trimmed V and J ends, which lost 5 bases and 0 bases, there was a span of 17 bases. The CDR3 consists of 18 residues. CDR3 amino acids: CASSTPDRSNSGANVLTF. In nucleotides, the CDR3 is TGTGCCAGCAGTACTCCCGACAGATCAAACTCTGGGGCCAACGTCCTGACTTTC.

This clonotype occurred many times. This chain uses TRBV20-1 with TRBJ2-4; D is undetermined. Trimming removed 2 bases from V and 5 bases from J, with 7 bases in between. This CDR3 comprises 12 residues. Per the germline V gene, CDR1 is DFQATT and CDR2 is SNEGSKA (reference sequence). The CDR3 is CSARLAQNIQYF. The DNA of the CDR3 is TGCAGTGCTAGATTGGCCCAAAACATTCAGTACTTC.

This clonotype is categorized as medium-sized. The V gene is TRBV20-1, the J gene TRBJ1-3; D call uncertain. This CDR3 contains 14 residues. Germline values: CDR1 DFQATT, CDR2 SNEGSKA (reference sequence). Trimming shortened V by 3 bases and J by 0 bases, and 9 bases separated the two germline ends. The CDR3, as DNA: TGCAGTGCTAGTTATGATAACTCTGGAAACACCATATATTTT. The encoded protein is CSASYDNSGNTIYF.

This clonotype was recorded at least ten times. The chain uses TRBV6-2 or TRBV6-3 and TRBJ2-7; D perhaps matches TRBD1 (8 bases). This CDR3 is built from 16 residues. The germline V gene encodes CDR1 MNHEY and CDR2 SVGEGT. V was clipped by 5 bases and J by 1 base, with 18 bases between them. The CDR3 loop is CASSPRQGRESYEQYF. In DNA, the CDR3 is TGTGCCAGCAGTCCCCGACAGGGGAGGGAGTCCTACGAGCAGTACTTC.

A remark on this clonotype: It may be a read error: a sequence one base away is much more abundant. The CDR3 does not close with the conserved phenylalanine or tryptophan, likely indicating a read error. This sequence joins TRBV12-3 or TRBV12-4 and TRBJ2-2; 9 bases map to TRBD2. V trimming: 2 bases; J trimming: 5 bases; junction bases outside the gene matches: 3. The CDR3 spans 15 residues. The CDR3 loop is CASSLTAGGTGELFY. The CDR3 nucleotides are TGTGCCAGCAGTTTAACGGCGGGAGGGACCGGGGAGCTGTTTTAT.

This clonotype was counted only a few times. V and J are TRBV4-3 and TRBJ2-7; 9 nucleotides agree with TRBD1. From germline, CDR1 is LGHNA and CDR2 YSLEER. The CDR3 length is 14 residues. Trimming cost V 8 bases and J 2 bases; bases outside gene matches: 7. The CDR3 loop reads CASGRDRATYEQYF. The CDR3 DNA reads as TGCGCCAGCGGAAGGGACAGGGCTACCTACGAGCAGTACTTC.